This T cell receptor (beta chain) was recovered during a study of blood T cell repertoires in COVID-19. Study context: Sites across the United States, Italy and Spain contributed samples from acute and convalescent COVID-19. PBMCs, B-cell-depleted T cells, or T cells provided the cDNA or gDNA that made up the material.

Per the original methods: Nucleated cell counts were estimated from reference gene primer amplification. The protocol was immunoSEQ multiplex PCR, while the TCRdb copy is restricted to in-frame clones and leaves out a portion. V, J and clone size derive from that table, while D and trimming were established from the DNA sequence. The sample records 120,000 or so clones, almost 85% being singletons. The CDR3 runs to 16 residues. Germline CDR1 reads KGHSH; CDR2 reads LQKENI. V lost 3 bases and J lost 2; bases outside the gene matches: 0. V gene TRBV18 combines with J gene TRBJ2-5, with 16 bases that match TRBD2. Sequencing was done on a sample of peripheral blood. This receptor was identified in a woman aged 25 to 39 who had recovered from COVID-19. The CDR3 DNA follows: TGTGCCAGCTCACCGGGACTAGCGGGGGGGCAAGAGACCCAGTACTTC. Translated, it gives CASSPGLAGGQETQYF.